Presented here are 3 T cell receptor beta chains from one specimen sequenced in a study of blood T cell repertoires in COVID-19. Libraries were prepared by immunoSEQ multiplex PCR; TCRdb keeps only in-frame clonotypes and omits some of them. The sample has 200,000 to 250,000 clones, 80% seen once. What was sequenced was peripheral blood. Receptors were obtained from a woman between 70 and 85 years old with acute or convalescent COVID-19.

V is TRBV2 and J is TRBJ2-5; 10 bases line up with TRBD2. Germline V gene data show CDR1 as SNHLY and CDR2 as FYNNEI. The CDR3 sequence is 14 residues long. The V segment lost 11 bases and the J segment 2 bases; nucleotides outside the gene matches: 8. The CDR3 region is CAVTSGKKQETQYF. The CDR3 region has the DNA TGTGCCGTAACTAGCGGGAAGAAACAAGAGACCCAGTACTTC.

The V gene is TRBV4-1, the J gene TRBJ2-2; D not resolved. Germline loops: CDR1 MGHRA, CDR2 YSYEKL. V lost 1 base and J lost 4, with 13 bases in between. The CDR3 totals 16 residues. The CDR3 sequence: CASSQGGPRGTGELFF. CDR3 sequence (DNA): TGCGCCAGCAGCCAAGGAGGCCCCAGAGGCACCGGGGAGCTGTTTTTT.

The chain carries TRBV5-4 and TRBJ1-6, with D tentatively TRBD1 (6 bases). Germline V gene data show CDR1 as SGHNT and CDR2 as YYREEE (reference sequence). V was trimmed by 4 bases and J by 12 bases, leaving 14 bases between them. The CDR3 loop spans 13 amino acids. This CDR3 reads CASSQGSDLPLHF. CDR3 DNA sequence: TGTGCCAGCAGCCAGGGGTCGGATCTACCCCTCCACTTT.